The clone carrying this T cell receptor beta chain turned up a few times. Unique molecular identifiers were incorporated when the TCRbeta library was constructed. TCRdb re-called the PCR reads through MiXCR, storing one row per CDR3 protein. The sample shows some 240,000 distinct CDR3 sequences, around 12% of them seen only once. This entry is derived from a study of T-cell reconstitution after alpha-beta-depleted transplantation in children. In germline, CDR1 is LNHDA, CDR2 SQIVND (reference sequence). The CDR3 length is 13 residues. Trimming took 6 bases from V and 10 from J; bases not matched to a gene: 7.

This material consisted of PBMCs from the stem cell graft donor, taken from the stem cell graft. The chain is built from TRBV19 and TRBJ2-1, with 9 bases matching TRBD1. The TCR originated in a human donor who donated a stem cell graft to a child with acute lymphoblastic leukemia. CDR3 residues: CASRGQGINEQFF. In DNA form, the CDR3 reads TGTGCCAGTAGGGGACAGGGAATAAACGAGCAGTTCTTC.